A selection of T cell receptor beta chains follows, all from one sample in a study of blood T cell repertoires in COVID-19. Sequencing was performed with immunoSEQ multiplex PCR; in TCRdb, only in-frame clones are kept and a portion is missing. The sample yields about 300,000 clones, 80% to 90% seen once. What was sequenced was peripheral blood. The receptors derive from a man aged 18 to 30 who had recovered from COVID-19. CDR3s include the opening cysteine and the closing phenylalanine or tryptophan. Each record gives: V gene, D gene, J gene, clone size, CDR3 protein, CDR3 DNA. D genes are given only for firm matches. Rows give clone size only sometimes, using once, few, many, or a class for an expanded clone.

V gene: TRBV6-4; D gene: -; J gene: TRBJ2-3; clone size: -; CDR3 protein: CASSAVAGTDTQYF; CDR3 DNA: TGTGCCAGCAGTGCGGTAGCGGGCACAGATACGCAGTATTTT
V gene: TRBV12-3/TRBV12-4; D gene: -; J gene: TRBJ1-1; clone size: once; CDR3 protein: CASSLTRGKAFF; CDR3 DNA: TGTGCCAGCAGTTTAACGAGGGGGAAGGCTTTCTTT
V gene: TRBV9; D gene: TRBD2; J gene: TRBJ2-1; clone size: -; CDR3 protein: CASSVDLQPTSGSRDEQFF; CDR3 DNA: TGTGCCAGCAGCGTAGACCTCCAGCCGACTAGCGGGAGTAGAGATGAGCAGTTCTTC
V gene: TRBV7-2; D gene: TRBD1; J gene: TRBJ1-6; clone size: -; CDR3 protein: CASNILTGENSPLHF; CDR3 DNA: TGTGCCAGCAACATTCTGACAGGGGAGAATTCACCCCTCCACTTT
V gene: TRBV6-6; D gene: -; J gene: TRBJ1-3; clone size: -; CDR3 protein: CASSYSKGRVHTIYF; CDR3 DNA: TGTGCCAGCAGTTACTCGAAAGGCAGGGTACACACCATATATTTT
V gene: TRBV12-1; D gene: -; J gene: TRBJ2-7; clone size: once; CDR3 protein: CASSFGGYEQYF; CDR3 DNA: TGTGCCAGCAGCTTTGGAGGGTACGAGCAGTACTTC
V gene: TRBV14; D gene: -; J gene: TRBJ2-7; clone size: -; CDR3 protein: CASSQVVTDEQYF; CDR3 DNA: TGTGCCAGCAGCCAAGTAGTAACGGACGAGCAGTACTTC
V gene: TRBV18; D gene: -; J gene: TRBJ2-7; clone size: -; CDR3 protein: CASSPPAGRSDYEQYF; CDR3 DNA: TGTGCCAGCTCACCACCGGCTGGGAGGTCTGACTACGAGCAGTACTTC
V gene: TRBV5-6; D gene: TRBD2; J gene: TRBJ2-7; clone size: -; CDR3 protein: CASSSRATSGIYEQYF; CDR3 DNA: TGTGCCAGCAGCTCACGGGCGACTAGCGGGATCTACGAGCAGTACTTC
V gene: TRBV7-8; D gene: TRBD2; J gene: TRBJ2-1; clone size: -; CDR3 protein: CASSFRTSATSFYNEQFF; CDR3 DNA: TGTGCCAGCAGCTTTAGGACTAGCGCGACCTCCTTCTACAATGAGCAGTTCTTC
V gene: TRBV7-2; D gene: TRBD1; J gene: TRBJ1-2; clone size: -; CDR3 protein: CASSSTGGDGYTF; CDR3 DNA: TGTGCCAGCAGCTCCACAGGGGGGGATGGCTACACCTTC
V gene: TRBV20-1; D gene: -; J gene: TRBJ1-5; clone size: -; CDR3 protein: CSASDLGRESNQPQHF; CDR3 DNA: TGCAGTGCTAGTGATTTGGGGAGGGAGTCCAATCAGCCCCAGCATTTT
V gene: TRBV7-3; D gene: TRBD2; J gene: TRBJ2-1; clone size: -; CDR3 protein: CASSHSGTSGANEQFF; CDR3 DNA: TGTGCCAGCAGCCACTCCGGGACTAGCGGGGCTAATGAGCAGTTCTTC
V gene: TRBV28; D gene: -; J gene: TRBJ1-1; clone size: -; CDR3 protein: CASSFYGMNTEAFF; CDR3 DNA: TGTGCCAGCAGTTTTTACGGGATGAACACTGAAGCTTTCTTT
V gene: TRBV4-1; D gene: TRBD2; J gene: TRBJ2-1; clone size: -; CDR3 protein: CASSQARRELNEQFF; CDR3 DNA: TGCGCCAGCAGCCAAGCCAGGCGGGAGCTCAATGAGCAGTTCTTC
V gene: TRBV11-2; D gene: TRBD1; J gene: TRBJ1-2; clone size: -; CDR3 protein: CASGRGQVYGYTF; CDR3 DNA: TGTGCCAGCGGTAGGGGGCAGGTCTATGGCTACACCTTC
V gene: TRBV20-1; D gene: -; J gene: TRBJ2-5; clone size: -; CDR3 protein: CSAGSAETQYF; CDR3 DNA: TGCAGTGCTGGCTCCGCAGAGACCCAGTACTTC
V gene: TRBV9; D gene: TRBD1; J gene: TRBJ2-2; clone size: once; CDR3 protein: CASSPRGQGNTGELFF; CDR3 DNA: TGTGCCAGCAGCCCAAGGGGACAGGGGAACACCGGGGAGCTGTTTTTT
V gene: TRBV6-2/TRBV6-3; D gene: -; J gene: TRBJ1-5; clone size: -; CDR3 protein: CASSYRGAAAGPQHF; CDR3 DNA: TGTGCCAGCAGTTACCGCGGGGCCGCTGCGGGGCCCCAGCATTTT
V gene: TRBV5-1; D gene: TRBD1; J gene: TRBJ2-7; clone size: -; CDR3 protein: CASSLATATGPYSYEQYF; CDR3 DNA: TGCGCCAGCAGCTTGGCCACCGCGACAGGGCCATATTCCTACGAGCAGTACTTC
V gene: TRBV19; D gene: TRBD2; J gene: TRBJ2-1; clone size: -; CDR3 protein: CASSILTSGSGDEQFF; CDR3 DNA: TGTGCCAGTAGTATATTGACTAGCGGGAGTGGTGATGAGCAGTTCTTC
V gene: TRBV5-6; D gene: TRBD1; J gene: TRBJ1-6; clone size: -; CDR3 protein: CASSLGGTGYSPLHF; CDR3 DNA: TGTGCCAGCAGCTTGGGTGGGACAGGGTATTCACCCCTCCACTTT
V gene: TRBV5-1; D gene: -; J gene: TRBJ1-2; clone size: -; CDR3 protein: CASRLNRERLVYTF; CDR3 DNA: TGCGCCAGCCGACTTAACAGGGAACGGCTAGTCTACACCTTC
V gene: TRBV9; D gene: TRBD2; J gene: TRBJ2-3; clone size: -; CDR3 protein: CASSWREESTDTQYF; CDR3 DNA: TGTGCCAGCAGCTGGCGGGAGGAAAGCACAGATACGCAGTATTTT
V gene: TRBV7-2; D gene: TRBD1; J gene: TRBJ1-2; clone size: -; CDR3 protein: CASSFGPGQGGYGYTF; CDR3 DNA: TGTGCCAGCAGCTTTGGCCCTGGACAGGGCGGCTATGGCTACACCTTC
V gene: TRBV14; D gene: TRBD1; J gene: TRBJ2-6; clone size: -; CDR3 protein: CASSQMLGTVDSGANVLTF; CDR3 DNA: TGTGCCAGCAGCCAAATGCTCGGGACAGTGGACTCTGGGGCCAACGTCCTGACTTTC
V gene: TRBV19; D gene: TRBD1; J gene: TRBJ2-3; clone size: -; CDR3 protein: CASSRDRSDTQYF; CDR3 DNA: TGTGCCAGTAGTAGGGACAGGTCGGATACGCAGTATTTT
V gene: TRBV29-1; D gene: TRBD1; J gene: TRBJ1-2; clone size: -; CDR3 protein: CSAGTGSGYTF; CDR3 DNA: TGCAGCGCCGGGACAGGATCTGGCTACACCTTC
V gene: TRBV11-2; D gene: TRBD2; J gene: TRBJ2-5; clone size: -; CDR3 protein: CASSLLPGGIQETQYF; CDR3 DNA: TGTGCCAGCAGCTTATTGCCGGGAGGCATCCAAGAGACCCAGTACTTC
V gene: TRBV7-9; D gene: TRBD2; J gene: TRBJ2-7; clone size: once; CDR3 protein: CASSPGALAGNSYEQYF; CDR3 DNA: TGTGCCAGCAGCCCTGGGGCGCTAGCGGGGAACTCCTACGAGCAGTACTTC
V gene: TRBV11-2; D gene: TRBD2; J gene: TRBJ2-1; clone size: -; CDR3 protein: CASSWASGPLISNNEQFF; CDR3 DNA: TGTGCCAGCAGCTGGGCTAGCGGCCCATTGATAAGCAACAATGAGCAGTTCTTC
V gene: TRBV6-5; D gene: -; J gene: TRBJ2-2; clone size: -; CDR3 protein: CASLSGLNTGELFF; CDR3 DNA: TGTGCCAGCTTGAGCGGGCTCAACACCGGGGAGCTGTTTTTT
V gene: TRBV25-1; D gene: -; J gene: TRBJ2-7; clone size: -; CDR3 protein: CASSEYGNYEQYF; CDR3 DNA: TGTGCCAGCAGTGAATACGGGAATTACGAGCAGTACTTC
V gene: TRBV18; D gene: TRBD1; J gene: TRBJ2-1; clone size: -; CDR3 protein: CASSPPGQGINEQFF; CDR3 DNA: TGTGCCAGCTCACCACCGGGACAGGGGATCAATGAGCAGTTCTTC
V gene: TRBV2; D gene: TRBD2; J gene: TRBJ2-1; clone size: once; CDR3 protein: CASSEDPPLAVPDNEQFF; CDR3 DNA: TGTGCCAGCAGTGAAGACCCCCCCCTAGCGGTCCCCGACAATGAGCAGTTCTTC
V gene: TRBV7-3; D gene: -; J gene: TRBJ2-7; clone size: -; CDR3 protein: CASSLGQPPYEQYF; CDR3 DNA: TGTGCCAGCAGCTTGGGCCAACCCCCCTACGAGCAGTACTTC
V gene: TRBV5-1; D gene: -; J gene: TRBJ1-4; clone size: -; CDR3 protein: CASSFSPGGVTNEKLFF; CDR3 DNA: TGCGCCAGCAGCTTTTCCCCAGGAGGTGTAACTAATGAAAAACTGTTTTTT
V gene: TRBV6-5; D gene: TRBD2; J gene: TRBJ2-1; clone size: -; CDR3 protein: CASSTSGRNEQFF; CDR3 DNA: TGTGCCAGCAGTACTAGCGGGAGGAATGAGCAGTTCTTC
V gene: TRBV29-1; D gene: TRBD1; J gene: TRBJ1-2; clone size: -; CDR3 protein: CSVEKGDRGLGYTF; CDR3 DNA: TGCAGCGTTGAAAAAGGGGACAGGGGGCTTGGCTACACCTTC
V gene: TRBV27; D gene: -; J gene: TRBJ2-5; clone size: -; CDR3 protein: CASSSLVGGPQETQYF; CDR3 DNA: TGTGCCAGCAGTTCTCTAGTGGGGGGACCCCAAGAGACCCAGTACTTC
V gene: TRBV19; D gene: -; J gene: TRBJ2-1; clone size: -; CDR3 protein: CASSMGTFNEQFF; CDR3 DNA: TGTGCCAGTAGTATGGGGACTTTCAATGAGCAGTTCTTC
V gene: TRBV5-1; D gene: -; J gene: TRBJ1-1; clone size: -; CDR3 protein: CASSLAGYTEAFF; CDR3 DNA: TGCGCCAGCAGCTTGGCAGGGTACACTGAAGCTTTCTTT
V gene: TRBV21-1; D gene: -; J gene: TRBJ2-2; clone size: -; CDR3 protein: CASSPVLDRDTGELFF; CDR3 DNA: TGTGCCAGCAGCCCCGTCCTTGACAGGGACACCGGGGAGCTGTTTTTT
V gene: TRBV7-2; D gene: -; J gene: TRBJ1-4; clone size: -; CDR3 protein: CASSPLVVRNEKLFF; CDR3 DNA: TGTGCCAGCAGCCCCCTCGTTGTCAGGAATGAAAAACTGTTTTTT
V gene: TRBV27; D gene: -; J gene: TRBJ1-1; clone size: -; CDR3 protein: CASSRNTEAFF; CDR3 DNA: TGTGCCAGCAGTCGGAACACTGAAGCTTTCTTT
V gene: TRBV19; D gene: -; J gene: TRBJ2-1; clone size: -; CDR3 protein: CASSITNYNEQFF; CDR3 DNA: TGTGCCAGTAGTATAACAAACTACAATGAGCAGTTCTTC
V gene: TRBV4-2; D gene: TRBD1; J gene: TRBJ1-1; clone size: -; CDR3 protein: CASSPDREGTEAFF; CDR3 DNA: TGTGCCAGCAGTCCGGACAGGGAGGGCACTGAAGCTTTCTTT
V gene: TRBV4-3; D gene: -; J gene: TRBJ2-7; clone size: -; CDR3 protein: CASSRTSEGYEQYF; CDR3 DNA: TGCGCCAGCAGCCGAACATCGGAGGGGTACGAGCAGTACTTC
V gene: TRBV18; D gene: TRBD2; J gene: TRBJ2-1; clone size: -; CDR3 protein: CASSAPPTSGRAYQREQFF; CDR3 DNA: TGTGCCAGCTCCGCACCACCCACTAGCGGGAGGGCCTATCAGCGGGAGCAGTTCTTC
V gene: TRBV27; D gene: TRBD1; J gene: TRBJ2-1; clone size: -; CDR3 protein: CASSSWSGTVTPNEQFF; CDR3 DNA: TGTGCCAGCAGTTCGTGGTCCGGGACAGTGACCCCCAATGAGCAGTTCTTC
V gene: TRBV14; D gene: -; J gene: TRBJ2-2; clone size: -; CDR3 protein: CASSSTLYTGELFF; CDR3 DNA: TGTGCCAGCAGCAGTACACTATACACCGGGGAGCTGTTTTTT
V gene: TRBV10-2; D gene: TRBD2; J gene: TRBJ2-2; clone size: -; CDR3 protein: CASSAPSGTGELFF; CDR3 DNA: TGCGCCAGCAGTGCGCCTAGCGGCACCGGGGAGCTGTTTTTT
V gene: TRBV12-3/TRBV12-4; D gene: TRBD1; J gene: TRBJ2-6; clone size: -; CDR3 protein: CASSSGQGITF; CDR3 DNA: TGTGCCAGCAGCTCAGGACAGGGTATAACTTTC
V gene: TRBV5-1; D gene: TRBD1; J gene: TRBJ2-1; clone size: -; CDR3 protein: CASGVGGLTNEQFF; CDR3 DNA: TGCGCCAGCGGCGTAGGGGGCCTTACGAATGAGCAGTTCTTC
V gene: TRBV6-5; D gene: -; J gene: TRBJ1-2; clone size: once; CDR3 protein: CAAYGGISNYGYTF; CDR3 DNA: TGTGCCGCCTATGGGGGGATCTCTAACTATGGCTACACCTTC
V gene: TRBV7-2; D gene: -; J gene: TRBJ1-1; clone size: -; CDR3 protein: CASRILGADTEAFF; CDR3 DNA: TGTGCCAGCAGAATCTTGGGGGCGGACACTGAAGCTTTCTTT